Listed below are T cell receptor beta chains from one sample, sequenced in a study of blood T cells in healthy people across ages. Using its own MiXCR run on the 5' RACE reads, TCRdb lists one record per CDR3 protein. The table lists 870,000 or so distinct CDR3 sequences, 29% of them singletons. Sequences were obtained from blood. The receptors shown here come from a woman at least 80 years old in good health. Both conserved end residues are part of each CDR3. Fields, in order: V gene, D gene, clone size, J gene, CDR3 DNA, CDR3 protein. D genes are given only for firm matches. Part of the rows lack a size; the others show once, few, many or a class for expanded clones.

TRBV5-1	.	.	TRBJ2-1	TGCGCCAGCAGCTTGGTAGGGGGGTCGGGCAATGAGCAGTTCTTC	CASSLVGGSGNEQFF
TRBV7-2	.	.	TRBJ1-5	TGTGCCAGCAGCGGGTCTGGGGGGGCAATTCAGCCCCAGCATTTT	CASSGSGGAIQPQHF
TRBV20-1	TRBD1	.	TRBJ1-2	TGCAGTGCTAGGGAGGGGACGGGGACAGGGATTCGGCAAGGCTACACCTTC	CSAREGTGTGIRQGYTF
TRBV12-3/TRBV12-4	TRBD2	many	TRBJ2-1	TGTGCCAGCAGAGCGGGACTAGCGGGGGTATACGGGTTCTTC	CASRAGLAGVYGFF
TRBV29-1	.	many	TRBJ2-6	TGCAGCGTCATCCCCCGTACAACCGGGGCCAACGTCCGGACTTTC	CSVIPRTTGANVRTF
TRBV6-1	.	many	TRBJ1-2	TGTGCCAGCAGTGAAGTAGGTACAGGGCGATCCTATGGCTACACCTTC	CASSEVGTGRSYGYTF
TRBV7-8	TRBD1	.	TRBJ1-5	TGTGCCAGCAGCATGGGACAGGGAAGCAATCAGCCCCAGCATTTT	CASSMGQGSNQPQHF
TRBV18	.	.	TRBJ2-2	TGTGCCAGCTCACAGAGCCAACCTCAGAACACCGGGGAGCTGTTTTTT	CASSQSQPQNTGELFF
TRBV20-1	.	once	TRBJ1-1	TGCAGTGCTAGAGGCCGACCAGGCGCTGAAGCTTTCTTT	CSARGRPGAEAFF
TRBV30	TRBD1	.	TRBJ1-4	TGTGCCTGGGGACAGGGATGGGAAAAACTGTTTTTT	CAWGQGWEKLFF
TRBV5-1	TRBD1	.	TRBJ1-1	TGCGCCAGCAGCCTAAGGACAGGGCATACTGAAGCTTTCTTT	CASSLRTGHTEAFF
TRBV20-1	.	many	TRBJ2-3	TGCAGTGCTATTAAGGAGCGGGTTAGCACAGATACGCAGTATTTT	CSAIKERVSTDTQYF
TRBV6-5	.	.	TRBJ2-5	TGTGCTATGAAGCTTGGGGGTCAGGGGGGAGAGACCCAGTACTTC	CAMKLGGQGGETQYF
TRBV30	TRBD2	.	TRBJ2-1	TGTGCCTGGAGTCCCTTCGCGGGGGGGAACAATGAGCAGTTCTTC	CAWSPFAGGNNEQFF
TRBV10-3	.	.	TRBJ2-7	TGTGCCATCAGTGAAGGGGTTGGAGGGGGCCACGAGCAGTACTTC	CAISEGVGGGHEQYF
TRBV5-1	.	.	TRBJ2-1	TGCGTCAGCAGCTTGGGGAAGCAAAATGAGCAGTTCTTC	CVSSLGKQNEQFF
TRBV20-1	.	.	TRBJ1-2	TGCAGTGCTAGGCCCCCGAATAAAGGACGGACTATACTTGGCTATGGCTACACCTTC	CSARPPNKGRTILGYGYTF
TRBV6-2/TRBV6-3	.	many	TRBJ2-5	TGTGCCAGTGTAGCAGGGATAGGCATAGAGACCCAGTACTTC	CASVAGIGIETQYF
TRBV18	.	few	TRBJ2-7	TGTGCCAGCTCCTTTTACCGAGCCTACGAGCAGTACTTC	CASSFYRAYEQYF
TRBV12-3/TRBV12-4	.	many	TRBJ1-6	TGTGCCAGCAGACCAGGGGTTTCACCCCTCCACTTT	CASRPGVSPLHF
TRBV28	.	few	TRBJ2-6	TGTGCCAGCGCGGCAGGGGGTACGGGGGCCAACGTCCCGACTTTC	CASAAGGTGANVPTF
TRBV15	.	few	TRBJ2-7	TGTACCACCAGCCTGGACCGAGCCTACGAGCAGTACTTC	CTTSLDRAYEQYF
TRBV11-3	.	.	TRBJ2-3	TGTGCCAGCAGCCTAGAGCGGCCAGATACGCAGTATTTT	CASSLERPDTQYF
TRBV29-1	TRBD1	many	TRBJ2-3	TGCAGCGTGGAATACAGGGGACGGACAGATACGCAGTATTTT	CSVEYRGRTDTQYF
TRBV12-3/TRBV12-4	.	.	TRBJ1-4	TGTGTCAGCAGTTTAAGTGGCGCAACTAATGAAAAACTGTTTTTT	CVSSLSGATNEKLFF
TRBV10-3	.	.	TRBJ2-3	TGTGCCATCAGTGAGTCGTTGTCAGGTAACACAGATACGCAGTATTTT	CAISESLSGNTDTQYF
TRBV11-2	TRBD1	few	TRBJ2-3	TGTGCCAGCAGCTTAGTTGCCCCTCCCGGACAGGGGGATAACACAGATACGCAGTATTTT	CASSLVAPPGQGDNTDTQYF
TRBV28	.	many	TRBJ2-7	TGTGCCAGCAGTCTCCCTCTCCGGGTAAGCTCCTACGAGCAGTACTTC	CASSLPLRVSSYEQYF
TRBV4-3	.	.	TRBJ1-1	TGCGCCAGCAGCCAAGTGGGACAAATGAACACTGAAGCTTTCTTT	CASSQVGQMNTEAFF
TRBV20-1	TRBD1	many	TRBJ1-2	TGCAGTGCTAGAGAGGGGAGGTACAGGGGGCGGAACTATGGCTACACCTTC	CSAREGRYRGRNYGYTF
TRBV4-3	TRBD1	few	TRBJ1-2	TGCGCCAGCAGCCAAGATCGAGGGACAGGTTTATTGCGAGGCTACACCTTC	CASSQDRGTGLLRGYTF
TRBV3-1	.	few	TRBJ1-5	TGTGCCAGCAGCCAAAGGGGGGCGGGACAGCCCCAGCATTTT	CASSQRGAGQPQHF
TRBV30	.	.	TRBJ2-3	TGTGCCTGGAGGGTACCATTGACAGATACGCAGTATTTT	CAWRVPLTDTQYF
TRBV28	TRBD1	.	TRBJ1-5	TGTGCCAGCAGTTCCGGGACAGGGGGCAGGTTCAATCAGCCCCAGCATTTT	CASSSGTGGRFNQPQHF
TRBV20-1	TRBD1	.	TRBJ2-7	TGCAGTGCTACCGGACAGGGGTTATACGAGCAGTACTTC	CSATGQGLYEQYF
TRBV5-1	.	many	TRBJ2-3	TGCGCCAGCAGCCCCGGTGATCCCACAGATACGCAGTATTTT	CASSPGDPTDTQYF
TRBV6-2/TRBV6-3	.	many	TRBJ2-7	TGTGCCAGCGCAGGGATCGATTTTTACGAGCAGTACTTC	CASAGIDFYEQYF
TRBV27	.	.	TRBJ2-1	TGTGCCAGCAGTTTACAGCCGGGGTTTAGTAATGAGCAGTTCTTC	CASSLQPGFSNEQFF
TRBV3-1	.	.	TRBJ1-1	TGTGCCAGCAGCCAAGATTCGTCCCTAAGTGAAGCTTTCTTT	CASSQDSSLSEAFF
TRBV5-4	.	few	TRBJ2-3	TGTGCCAGCGGGCCAGACCGGGACAAGGGGTGGGATACGCAGTATTTT	CASGPDRDKGWDTQYF
TRBV5-1	.	.	TRBJ1-3	TGCGCCAGCAGCTTGGCCGAGAGCTCTGGAAACACCATATATTTT	CASSLAESSGNTIYF
TRBV7-2	TRBD2	.	TRBJ2-7	TGTGCCAACAGCTTAGGGCTCGCTAGCGGGAGAGACGAGCAGTACTTC	CANSLGLASGRDEQYF
TRBV5-1	TRBD2	few	TRBJ2-7	TGCGCCAGCAGCTTGCCTAGCGGAACCTACGAGCAGTACTTC	CASSLPSGTYEQYF
TRBV6-2/TRBV6-3	.	.	TRBJ1-5	TGTGCCAGCAGTTTTAGGGCGGTCGCAAATCAGCCCCAGCATTTT	CASSFRAVANQPQHF
TRBV12-3/TRBV12-4	.	.	TRBJ2-2	TGTGCCAGCAGATATGGGGACACCAACACCGGGGAGCGGTTTTTT	CASRYGDTNTGERFF
TRBV6-2/TRBV6-3	.	many	TRBJ2-1	TGTGCCAGCAGCCCCTTTGGGGCCCCCAATGAGCAGTTCTTC	CASSPFGAPNEQFF
TRBV7-6	TRBD1	.	TRBJ1-4	TGTGCCAGCAGCATGGGACAGGGTGCAGTACATGAAAAACTGTTTTTT	CASSMGQGAVHEKLFF